This is a list of T cell receptor beta chains from one sample in a study of OX40 agonist ivuxolimab in advanced cancers. Here immunoSEQ multiplex PCR was the method, and the copy in TCRdb shows in-frame clones only, minus some. The sample lists some 25,000 clones, 65% to 90% occurring once. This specimen consisted of CD4+ or CD8+ T cells sorted from blood, obtained in a trial of the OX40 agonist ivuxolimab. Receptors originate from an adult with an advanced solid tumor such as melanoma, head and neck, liver or kidney cancer. The CDR3 runs from the conserved cysteine through the conserved F or W. D genes are given only for firm matches. The size entry is marked missing in some rows and otherwise reads once, few, many or a size class.

V: TRBV18
size: -
D: -
J: TRBJ2-1
length: 13
CDR3: CASSPRGANEQFF
DNA: TGTGCCAGCTCGCCGAGGGGGGCTAATGAGCAGTTCTTC

V: TRBV27
size: -
D: -
J: TRBJ2-7
length: 12
CDR3: CASSSKTYEQYF
DNA: TGTGCCAGCAGTTCAAAAACCTACGAGCAGTACTTC

V: TRBV5-1
size: -
D: -
J: TRBJ2-2
length: 12
CDR3: CASLAYTGELFF
DNA: TGCGCCAGCCTAGCGTACACCGGGGAGCTGTTTTTT

V: TRBV4-2
size: few
D: -
J: TRBJ2-5
length: 11
CDR3: CASSRGVTQYF
DNA: TGTGCCAGCAGCCGCGGGGTGACCCAGTACTTC

V: TRBV29-1
size: -
D: TRBD2
J: TRBJ2-1
length: 14
CDR3: CSVVLAGLGGEQFF
DNA: TGCAGCGTTGTCCTAGCGGGGTTAGGAGGTGAGCAGTTCTTC

V: TRBV27
size: once
D: TRBD2
J: TRBJ2-1
length: 12
CDR3: CASSFPGGEQFF
DNA: TGTGCCAGCAGTTTCCCGGGGGGTGAGCAGTTCTTC

V: TRBV6-1
size: -
D: -
J: TRBJ1-5
length: 13
CDR3: CASSDEGGQPQHF
DNA: TGTGCCAGCAGTGACGAGGGGGGGCAGCCCCAGCATTTT

V: TRBV5-4
size: -
D: -
J: TRBJ1-1
length: 14
CDR3: CASSLMGGGTEAFF
DNA: TGTGCCAGCAGCTTGATGGGCGGTGGCACTGAAGCTTTCTTT

V: TRBV27
size: -
D: -
J: TRBJ2-2
length: 15
CDR3: CASSWGGANTGELFF
DNA: TGTGCCAGCAGCTGGGGCGGGGCGAACACCGGGGAGCTGTTTTTT

V: TRBV7-2
size: -
D: -
J: TRBJ2-7
length: 13
CDR3: CASSFYTTYEQYF
DNA: TGTGCCAGCAGCTTCTACACGACCTACGAGCAGTACTTC

V: TRBV27
size: -
D: -
J: TRBJ2-1
length: 13
CDR3: CASSPPGYNEQFF
DNA: TGTGCCAGCAGTCCCCCGGGATACAATGAGCAGTTCTTC

V: TRBV10-3
size: -
D: TRBD1
J: TRBJ2-5
length: 15
CDR3: CAISEPDRGGETQYF
DNA: TGTGCCATCAGTGAGCCCGACAGGGGGGGAGAGACCCAGTACTTC

V: TRBV7-8
size: -
D: -
J: TRBJ2-1
length: 13
CDR3: CASRPAAYNEQFF
DNA: TGTGCCAGCAGACCCGCCGCCTACAATGAGCAGTTCTTC

V: TRBV21-1
size: -
D: -
J: TRBJ2-7
length: 14
CDR3: CASRWGQGRYEQYF
DNA: TGTGCCAGCAGATGGGGACAGGGACGTTACGAGCAGTACTTC

V: TRBV19
size: -
D: -
J: TRBJ2-5
length: 13
CDR3: CASSIATWGEQYF
DNA: TGTGCCAGTAGTATAGCCACTTGGGGGGAGCAGTACTTC

V: TRBV30
size: -
D: -
J: TRBJ2-1
length: 13
CDR3: CAWSGQRFNEQFF
DNA: TGTGCCTGGAGTGGGCAGAGATTCAATGAGCAGTTCTTC

V: TRBV21-1
size: -
D: -
J: TRBJ2-5
length: 13
CDR3: CASSRENQETQYF
DNA: TGTGCCAGCAGCAGAGAGAACCAAGAGACCCAGTACTTC

V: TRBV27
size: -
D: -
J: TRBJ1-5
length: 13
CDR3: CASSLSGNQPQHF
DNA: TGTGCCAGCAGTTTATCCGGGAATCAGCCCCAGCATTTT

V: TRBV5-5
size: -
D: -
J: TRBJ2-7
length: 13
CDR3: CASSFGADYEQYF
DNA: TGTGCCAGCAGCTTCGGGGCGGACTACGAGCAGTACTTC

V: TRBV11-3
size: -
D: -
J: TRBJ2-3
length: 16
CDR3: CASSLGGWDSTDTQYF
DNA: TGTGCCAGCAGCTTAGGAGGTTGGGATAGCACAGATACGCAGTATTTT

V: TRBV5-1
size: -
D: -
J: TRBJ1-6
length: 15
CDR3: CASRAGAYDGSPLHF
DNA: TGCGCCAGCAGGGCCGGGGCCTATGACGGCTCACCCCTCCACTTT

V: TRBV4-1
size: -
D: TRBD2
J: TRBJ2-1
length: 17
CDR3: CASSRLGTSGGAEEQFF
DNA: TGCGCCAGCAGCCGCCTGGGGACTAGCGGGGGGGCAGAAGAGCAGTTCTTC

V: TRBV18
size: -
D: TRBD2
J: TRBJ2-7
length: 14
CDR3: CASSLRAGSDEQYF
DNA: TGTGCCAGCTCACTCCGAGCGGGATCAGACGAGCAGTACTTC

V: TRBV29-1
size: -
D: -
J: TRBJ2-7
length: 11
CDR3: CSVVGEDEQYF
DNA: TGCAGCGTTGTGGGGGAGGACGAGCAGTACTTC

V: TRBV30
size: -
D: TRBD1
J: TRBJ1-2
length: 15
CDR3: CAGDRGDENNYGYTF
DNA: TGTGCCGGAGACAGGGGAGATGAGAATAACTATGGCTACACCTTC

V: TRBV5-1
size: few
D: -
J: TRBJ1-1
length: 17
CDR3: CASSFLPRGGLNTEAFF
DNA: TGCGCCAGCAGCTTTCTTCCGAGGGGAGGGCTGAACACTGAAGCTTTCTTT

V: TRBV7-9
size: few
D: -
J: TRBJ1-3
length: 16
CDR3: CASSLVGDRGGNTIYF
DNA: TGTGCCAGCAGCTTAGTAGGAGACAGAGGAGGAAACACCATATATTTT

V: TRBV5-5
size: -
D: -
J: TRBJ1-1
length: 12
CDR3: CASSRTDTEAFF
DNA: TGTGCCAGCAGCCGGACAGACACTGAAGCTTTCTTT

V: TRBV4-1
size: -
D: TRBD2
J: TRBJ2-3
length: 17
CDR3: CASSQDGGDVSTDTQYF
DNA: TGCGCCAGCAGCCAAGACGGGGGGGACGTCAGCACAGATACGCAGTATTTT

V: TRBV19
size: few
D: TRBD1
J: TRBJ2-7
length: 13
CDR3: CASRRGTEYEQYF
DNA: TGTGCCAGTAGGAGAGGGACAGAATACGAGCAGTACTTC

V: TRBV9
size: -
D: TRBD2
J: TRBJ2-3
length: 15
CDR3: CASSVGGAGADTQYF
DNA: TGTGCCAGCAGCGTAGGAGGGGCGGGAGCAGATACGCAGTATTTT

V: TRBV7-8
size: few
D: TRBD2
J: TRBJ2-7
length: 16
CDR3: CASSPEASGRVYEQYF
DNA: TGTGCCAGCAGCCCAGAAGCTAGCGGGAGAGTCTACGAGCAGTACTTC

V: TRBV11-2
size: few
D: -
J: TRBJ1-2
length: 14
CDR3: CASSSPWDHYGYTF
DNA: TGTGCCAGCAGCTCCCCGTGGGATCACTATGGCTACACCTTC

V: TRBV29-1
size: medium-sized
D: -
J: TRBJ2-1
length: 14
CDR3: CSVDPEYGNYEQFF
DNA: TGCAGCGTTGACCCCGAGTACGGGAACTATGAGCAGTTCTTC

V: TRBV19
size: -
D: -
J: TRBJ2-1
length: 15
CDR3: CASSIDAGTPNEQFF
DNA: TGTGCCAGTAGTATAGATGCCGGGACTCCTAATGAGCAGTTCTTC

V: TRBV4-2
size: -
D: TRBD2
J: TRBJ2-7
length: 15
CDR3: CASSQEIGTSNEQYF
DNA: TGTGCCAGCAGCCAAGAAATAGGGACTAGCAACGAGCAGTACTTC

V: TRBV11-2
size: medium-sized
D: -
J: TRBJ2-7
length: 12
CDR3: CASSLQVYEQYF
DNA: TGTGCCAGCAGCTTACAGGTCTACGAGCAGTACTTC

V: TRBV5-1
size: medium-sized
D: TRBD1
J: TRBJ2-6
length: 15
CDR3: CASSTTGSGANVLTF
DNA: TGCGCCAGCTCCACGACAGGGTCCGGGGCCAACGTCCTGACTTTC

V: TRBV15
size: -
D: TRBD2
J: TRBJ2-3
length: 15
CDR3: CATSRGVAGTDTQYF
DNA: TGTGCCACCAGCAGAGGGGTAGCGGGAACAGATACGCAGTATTTT

V: TRBV4-1
size: -
D: -
J: TRBJ2-7
length: 15
CDR3: CASSQVRASSYEQYF
DNA: TGCGCCAGCAGCCAAGTTCGGGCCAGCTCCTACGAGCAGTACTTC

V: TRBV29-1
size: -
D: TRBD2
J: TRBJ2-7
length: 15
CDR3: CSVESASGSSYEQYF
DNA: TGCAGCGTTGAATCGGCTAGCGGGAGCTCCTACGAGCAGTACTTC

V: TRBV30
size: -
D: TRBD1
J: TRBJ1-5
length: 15
CDR3: CAYHQGALGNQPQHF
DNA: TGTGCCTATCACCAGGGGGCGTTAGGCAATCAGCCCCAGCATTTT

V: TRBV25-1
size: -
D: TRBD2
J: TRBJ2-3
length: 17
CDR3: CASSEGLAGWYIDTQYF
DNA: TGTGCCAGCAGTGAGGGACTAGCGGGATGGTATATAGATACGCAGTATTTT

V: TRBV10-3
size: -
D: -
J: TRBJ2-7
length: 13
CDR3: CAITSDSSYEQYF
DNA: TGTGCCATCACTTCGGACAGCTCCTACGAGCAGTACTTC

V: TRBV4-1
size: -
D: -
J: TRBJ1-5
length: 15
CDR3: CASSQVAGAIEPQHF
DNA: TGCGCCAGCAGCCAAGTGGCTGGGGCAATTGAGCCCCAGCATTTT

V: TRBV10-3
size: -
D: TRBD2
J: TRBJ2-1
length: 15
CDR3: CAISDIGTSSNEQFF
DNA: TGTGCCATCAGTGACATCGGGACTAGCAGCAATGAGCAGTTCTTC

V: TRBV19
size: once
D: -
J: TRBJ2-7
length: 14
CDR3: CASSRGRPPNEQYF
DNA: TGTGCCAGTAGCCGGGGGCGGCCCCCTAACGAGCAGTACTTC

V: TRBV6-5
size: few
D: -
J: TRBJ2-7
length: 13
CDR3: CASSTTSAGEQYF
DNA: TGTGCCAGCAGTACCACTAGTGCGGGGGAGCAGTACTTC

V: TRBV27
size: -
D: TRBD1
J: TRBJ2-7
length: 13
CDR3: CASSPGQAYEQYF
DNA: TGTGCCAGCAGCCCCGGACAGGCCTACGAGCAGTACTTC

V: TRBV30
size: -
D: -
J: TRBJ1-2
length: 15
CDR3: CAWVGIPQGNYGYTF
DNA: TGTGCCTGGGTGGGGATCCCACAGGGAAACTATGGCTACACCTTC

V: TRBV7-8
size: -
D: -
J: TRBJ2-3
length: 14
CDR3: CASSLWSGVDTQYF
DNA: TGTGCCAGCAGCTTATGGTCGGGAGTCGATACGCAGTATTTT

V: TRBV7-7
size: few
D: -
J: TRBJ2-7
length: 12
CDR3: CASSLNGYEQYF
DNA: TGTGCTAGCAGCTTAAACGGCTACGAGCAGTACTTC

V: TRBV29-1
size: -
D: -
J: TRBJ1-2
length: 14
CDR3: CSVAGDGENYGYTF
DNA: TGCAGCGTCGCGGGGGACGGAGAAAACTATGGCTACACCTTC